The present entry profiles one TCR beta chain with its context. Original data processing: Reference gene primer amplification yielded estimated nucleated cell counts. Some clones are missing from TCRdb's copy, which holds only in-frame ones; the method was immunoSEQ multiplex PCR. That table gives V, J and clone size, and the DNA gave D and trimming. The sample carries about 53,000 clones, about 80% recorded once. This sample is part of a study of blood T cell repertoires in COVID-19. Study information: Sources were T cells, B-cell-depleted T cells, or PBMCs; the material itself was cDNA or gDNA.

CDR1 is LGHDT and CDR2 is YNNKEL in the germline V gene (reference sequence). This CDR3 spans 13 amino acids. V shed 5 bases and J shed 4 bases, with 9 bases lying between them. The chain uses TRBV3-1 (or the pseudogene TRBV3-2) and TRBJ2-1, with a tentative D call TRBD2 (6 bases). What was sequenced was peripheral blood. The origin of this receptor is a human donor in a cohort sampled during active COVID-19. CDR3 sequence: CASSWRAYNEQFF. The CDR3 nucleotides are TGTGCCAGCAGCTGGAGGGCTTACAATGAGCAGTTCTTC.